This T cell receptor beta chain was captured in a study of blood T cell repertoires in COVID-19. Study summary: The study drew acute and convalescent COVID-19 samples from the United States, Italy and Spain. PBMCs, B-cell-depleted T cells, or T cells were the source of the cDNA or gDNA that made up the material.

Per the germline V gene, CDR1 is SGHRS and CDR2 is YFSETQ. J lost 8 bases, V lost 7 bases, and 7 bases had no gene match. The CDR3 is 13 amino acids. This table comes from immunoSEQ multiplex PCR, and its TCRdb copy is limited to in-frame clones, with some not included. The sample consists of about 200,000 clones, 80% to 90% of them appearing once. This TCR derives from a human donor with active or convalescent COVID-19. The donor label of this sample is uncertain. V usage is TRBV5-1 and J usage is TRBJ2-4; 9 nucleotides agree with TRBD2. The sample consisted of peripheral blood. CDR3 residues: CASRGGGEDIQYF. For the CDR3, the DNA is TGCGCCAGCCGCGGCGGGGGGGAAGACATTCAGTACTTC.